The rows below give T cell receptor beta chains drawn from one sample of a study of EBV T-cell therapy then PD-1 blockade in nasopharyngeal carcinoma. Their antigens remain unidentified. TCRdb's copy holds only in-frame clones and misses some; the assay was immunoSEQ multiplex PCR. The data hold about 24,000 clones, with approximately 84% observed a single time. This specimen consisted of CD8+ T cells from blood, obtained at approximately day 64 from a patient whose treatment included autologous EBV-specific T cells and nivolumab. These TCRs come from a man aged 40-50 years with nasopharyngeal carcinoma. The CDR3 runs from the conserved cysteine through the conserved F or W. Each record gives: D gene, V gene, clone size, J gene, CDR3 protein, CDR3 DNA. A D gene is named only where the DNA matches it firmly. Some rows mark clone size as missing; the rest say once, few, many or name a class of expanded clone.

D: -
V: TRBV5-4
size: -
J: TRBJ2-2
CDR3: CASIGDTGELFF
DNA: TGTGCCAGCATAGGGGACACCGGGGAGCTGTTTTTT

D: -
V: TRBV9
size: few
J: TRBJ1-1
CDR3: CASSVEGGGTEAFF
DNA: TGTGCCAGCAGCGTAGAGGGAGGGGGCACTGAAGCTTTCTTT

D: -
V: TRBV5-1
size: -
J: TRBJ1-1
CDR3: CASSYRGGNTEAFF
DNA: TGCGCCAGCAGCTATAGGGGCGGGAACACTGAAGCTTTCTTT

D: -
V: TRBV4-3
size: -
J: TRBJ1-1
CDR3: CASSQDLQVPEAFF
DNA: TGCGCCAGCAGCCAAGACCTACAGGTGCCTGAGGCTTTCTTT

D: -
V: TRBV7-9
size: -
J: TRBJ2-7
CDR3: CASSLVVNEQYF
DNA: TGTGCCAGCAGCTTAGTGGTAAACGAGCAGTACTTC

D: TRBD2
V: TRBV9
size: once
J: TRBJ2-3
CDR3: CASSVGGSGGAWDTQYF
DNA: TGTGCCAGCAGCGTAGGCGGTAGCGGGGGGGCTTGGGATACGCAGTATTTT

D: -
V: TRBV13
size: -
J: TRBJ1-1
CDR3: CASSLGPGGTEAFF
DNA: TGTGCCAGCAGCTTAGGCCCAGGTGGAACTGAAGCTTTCTTT

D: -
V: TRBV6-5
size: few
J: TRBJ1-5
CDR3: CASSYGADQPQHF
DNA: TGTGCCAGCAGTTACGGAGCGGATCAGCCCCAGCATTTT

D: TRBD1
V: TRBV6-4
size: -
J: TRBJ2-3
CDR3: CASSEGQGASTDTQYF
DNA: TGTGCCAGCAGTGAAGGACAGGGGGCTAGCACAGATACGCAGTATTTT

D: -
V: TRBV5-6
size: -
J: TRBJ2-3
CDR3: CASSPASQVYTDTQYF
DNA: TGTGCCAGCAGCCCCGCGTCTCAGGTATACACAGATACGCAGTATTTT

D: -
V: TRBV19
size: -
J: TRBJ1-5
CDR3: CASSMGPGFFGQPQHF
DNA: TGTGCCAGTAGTATGGGGCCAGGGTTTTTCGGTCAGCCCCAGCATTTT

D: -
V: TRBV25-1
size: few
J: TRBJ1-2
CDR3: CASSPGLGDGYTF
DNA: TGTGCCAGCTCACCGGGCCTTGGGGATGGCTACACCTTC

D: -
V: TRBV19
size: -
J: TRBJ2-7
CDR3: CASSIVVGSGREQYF
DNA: TGTGCCAGTAGTATAGTAGTCGGCAGCGGGCGCGAGCAGTACTTC

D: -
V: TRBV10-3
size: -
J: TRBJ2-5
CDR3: CAISESPPETQYF
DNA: TGTGCCATCAGTGAGTCCCCACCGGAGACCCAGTACTTC

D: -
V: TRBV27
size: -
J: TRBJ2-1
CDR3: CASSLSGSSYNEQFF
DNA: TGTGCCAGCAGTTTATCAGGGAGCTCCTACAATGAGCAGTTCTTC

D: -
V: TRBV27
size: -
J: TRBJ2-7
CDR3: CASSLTQTGGGEQYF
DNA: TGTGCCAGCAGTTTGACCCAGACAGGAGGGGGCGAGCAGTACTTC

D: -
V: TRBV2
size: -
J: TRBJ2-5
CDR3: CASSEYRSQETQYF
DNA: TGTGCCAGCAGTGAATATCGCTCCCAAGAGACCCAGTACTTC

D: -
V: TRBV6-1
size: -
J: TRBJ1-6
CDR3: CASSEAMGGYPPLHF
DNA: TGTGCCAGCAGTGAAGCGATGGGAGGGTACCCACCCCTCCACTTT

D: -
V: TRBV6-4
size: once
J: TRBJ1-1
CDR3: CASTSRQEVTEAFF
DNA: TGTGCCAGCACAAGCCGACAGGAGGTCACTGAAGCTTTCTTT

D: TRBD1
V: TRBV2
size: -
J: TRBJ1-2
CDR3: CASSVGQGGYGYTF
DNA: TGTGCCAGCAGTGTGGGACAGGGAGGCTATGGCTACACCTTC